The text below deals with one T cell receptor (beta chain). The sample is drawn from a study of blood T cell repertoires in COVID-19. Study as a whole: Some COVID-19 samples were acute and others convalescent; all came from the United States, Italy and Spain. PBMCs, B-cell-depleted T cells, or T cells provided the cDNA or gDNA that made up the material.

The CDR3 is 15 amino acids. The germline gives CDR1 LGHNA, CDR2 YNFKEQ. V dropped 0 bases and J dropped 2 bases, with 9 bases sitting between them. The table came from immunoSEQ multiplex PCR; TCRdb's copy has only in-frame clones and leaves some out. The data show around 52,000 clones, almost 85% seen once. Sample: peripheral blood. The TCR comes from a woman aged 80 or over with acute or convalescent COVID-19. V usage is TRBV4-2 and J usage is TRBJ2-3; D call uncertain. Here the CDR3 DNA reads TGTGCCAGCAGCCAAGACTACCTAGACACAGATACGCAGTATTTT. It codes for CASSQDYLDTDTQYF.